Sequencing of this T cell receptor beta chain was carried out in a study of cytomegalovirus exposure and HLA in healthy donors. Germline-derived CDR1 and CDR2 are SNHLY and FYNNEI. The CDR3 consists of 16 residues. Trimming cost V 0 bases and J 0 bases, with 6 bases left between them. This clone was picked up a small number of times. Primers included in the PCR were 60 Vbeta and 13 Jbeta primers. The repertoire was sequenced with immunoSEQ multiplex PCR; TCRdb's copy has only in-frame clones and lacks some. The table lists roughly 150,000 clones, roughly 80% of them singletons. Sequencing was performed on PBMCs. The source is a woman in her thirties or forties in good health and CMV-seronegative. This chain joins TRBV2 and TRBJ2-6; D unclear. The CDR3 sequence: CASSEARFSGANVLTF. The CDR3 DNA follows: TGTGCCAGCAGTGAAGCGCGGTTCTCTGGGGCCAACGTCCTGACTTTC.